The source of this T cell receptor beta chain is a study of blood T cells in healthy people across ages. With 2 bases removed from V and 1 base from J, the gap between germline ends came to 9 bases. Germline V gene sequence: CDR1 MNHNY, CDR2 SVGAGI (reference sequence). This CDR3 is built from 14 residues. This clonotype was seen only a few times. The authors ran a second PCR of roughly 6 to 12 cycles using a sample-barcoded 5' primer and a J-beta primer mix. TCRdb analysed the 5' RACE reads with MiXCR anew, one entry per CDR3 protein. The sample consists of hundreds of thousands of distinct CDR3 sequences, around 52% of them appearing once. The study drew donors from healthy Caucasian individuals in Russia aged roughly 6 to 90.

This TCR was sampled from a woman older than 75 in good health. Sample: blood. The genes are TRBV6-6 and TRBJ2-7; D remains unclear. The CDR3 spells CASSYGQNSYEQYF. For the CDR3, the DNA is TGTGCCAGCAGTTACGGCCAAAATTCCTACGAGCAGTACTTC.